This T cell receptor (beta chain) derives from a study of molecular identifiers for immune sequencing clone quantification. Study-level information: Four of five splits of RNA from 20,000 or 100,000 naive CD8 cells were sequenced in replicates.

Each CDR3 protein gets one entry after TCRdb re-called the PCR reads with MiXCR. The sample lists about 640,000 distinct CDR3 sequences; about 20% were seen once. Sequencing input: naive CD8+ T cells from blood, with Jurkat cell RNA spiked in. Documented subset: FACS-sorted CD8+CD4-CCR7+CD45RA+ naive T cells. The source of this sequence is a human donor in good health. Some libraries in this study had Jurkat cell RNA spiked in.

The CDR3 spells CASSKLAGGYNEQFF. The CDR3 DNA reads TGTGCCAGCAGTAAACTAGCGGGAGGGTACAATGAGCAGTTCTTC. The V and J genes are TRBV27 and TRBJ2-1, with 13 bases aligning to TRBD2. Looked up from germline, CDR1 is MNHEY and CDR2 is SMNVEV (reference sequence). The V gene end was trimmed by 5 bases and the J gene end by 4 bases; junction bases not matched to a gene: 2. The CDR3 runs 15 residues.